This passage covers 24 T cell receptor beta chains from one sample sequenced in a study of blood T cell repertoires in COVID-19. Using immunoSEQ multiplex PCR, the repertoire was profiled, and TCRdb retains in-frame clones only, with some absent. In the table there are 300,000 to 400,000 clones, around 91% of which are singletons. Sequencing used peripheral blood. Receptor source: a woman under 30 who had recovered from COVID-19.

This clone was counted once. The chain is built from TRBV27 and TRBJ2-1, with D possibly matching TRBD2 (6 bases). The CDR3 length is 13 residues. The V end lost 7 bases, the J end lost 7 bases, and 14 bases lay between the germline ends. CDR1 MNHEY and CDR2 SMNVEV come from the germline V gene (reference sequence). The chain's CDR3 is CASTFSGRNEQFF. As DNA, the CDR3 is TGTGCCAGCACCTTCAGCGGGCGGAATGAGCAGTTCTTC.

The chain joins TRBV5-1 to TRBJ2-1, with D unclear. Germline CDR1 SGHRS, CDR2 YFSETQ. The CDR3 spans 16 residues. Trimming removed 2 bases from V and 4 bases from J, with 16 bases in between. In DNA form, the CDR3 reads TGCGCCAGCAGCTTTACAGCACCCAAGGATTACAATGAGCAGTTCTTC. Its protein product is CASSFTAPKDYNEQFF.

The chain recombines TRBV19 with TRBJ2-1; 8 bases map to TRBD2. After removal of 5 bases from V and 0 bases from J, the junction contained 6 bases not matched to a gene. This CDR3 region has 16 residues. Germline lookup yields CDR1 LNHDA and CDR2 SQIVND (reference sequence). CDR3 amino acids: CASSFTSGSSYNEQFF. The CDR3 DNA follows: TGTGCCAGTAGTTTTACTAGCGGAAGCTCCTACAATGAGCAGTTCTTC.

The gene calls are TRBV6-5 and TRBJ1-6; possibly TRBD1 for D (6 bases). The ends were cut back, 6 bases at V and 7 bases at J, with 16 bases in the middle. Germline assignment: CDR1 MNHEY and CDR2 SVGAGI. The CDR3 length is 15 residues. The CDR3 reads CASSPISGDNSPLHF. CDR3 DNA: TGTGCCAGCAGCCCGATCTCAGGGGACAATTCACCCCTCCACTTT.

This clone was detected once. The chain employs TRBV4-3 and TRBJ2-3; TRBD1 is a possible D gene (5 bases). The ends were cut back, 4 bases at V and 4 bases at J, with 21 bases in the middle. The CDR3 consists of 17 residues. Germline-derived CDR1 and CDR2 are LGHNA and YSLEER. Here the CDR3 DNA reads TGCGCCAGCAGCCGACGTCATAAGGGGTGGAGCTCAGATACGCAGTATTTT. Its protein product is CASSRRHKGWSSDTQYF.

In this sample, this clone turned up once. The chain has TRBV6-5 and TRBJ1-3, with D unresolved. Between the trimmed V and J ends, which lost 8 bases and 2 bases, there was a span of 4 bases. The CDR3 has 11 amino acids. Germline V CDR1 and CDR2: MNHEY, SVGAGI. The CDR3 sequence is CASGAGNTIYF. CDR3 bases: TGTGCCAGCGGAGCTGGAAACACCATATATTTT.

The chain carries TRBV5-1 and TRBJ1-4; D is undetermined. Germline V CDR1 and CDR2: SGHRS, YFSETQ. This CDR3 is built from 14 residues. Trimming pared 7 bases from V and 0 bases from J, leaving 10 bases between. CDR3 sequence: CASAYDATNEKLFF. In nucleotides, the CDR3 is TGCGCCAGCGCGTATGATGCAACTAATGAAAAACTGTTTTTT.

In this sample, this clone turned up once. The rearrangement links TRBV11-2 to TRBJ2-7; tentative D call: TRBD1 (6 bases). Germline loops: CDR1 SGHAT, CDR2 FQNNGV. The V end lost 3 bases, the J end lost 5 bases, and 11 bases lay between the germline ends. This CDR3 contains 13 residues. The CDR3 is CASSFWGRNEQYV. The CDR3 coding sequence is TGTGCCAGCAGCTTCTGGGGGCGCAACGAGCAGTACGTC.

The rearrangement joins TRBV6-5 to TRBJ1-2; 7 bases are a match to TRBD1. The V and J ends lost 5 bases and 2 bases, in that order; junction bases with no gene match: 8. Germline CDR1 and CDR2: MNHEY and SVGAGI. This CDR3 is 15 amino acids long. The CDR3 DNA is TGTGCCAGCAGTAGGACGGACAGGAGAAACTATGGCTACACCTTC. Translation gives CASSRTDRRNYGYTF.

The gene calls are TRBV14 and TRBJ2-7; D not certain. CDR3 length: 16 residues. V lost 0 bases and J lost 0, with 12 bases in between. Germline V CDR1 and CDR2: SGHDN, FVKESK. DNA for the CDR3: TGTGCCAGCAGCCAAGATGCGCCAACGAGCTCCTACGAGCAGTACGTC. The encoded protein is CASSQDAPTSSYEQYV.

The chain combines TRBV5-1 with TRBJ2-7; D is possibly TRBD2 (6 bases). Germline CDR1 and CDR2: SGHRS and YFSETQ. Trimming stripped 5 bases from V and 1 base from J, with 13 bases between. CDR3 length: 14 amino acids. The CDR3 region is CASRGDSWSYEQYV. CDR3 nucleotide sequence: TGCGCCAGCAGAGGGGACTCGTGGTCCTACGAGCAGTACGTC.

This chain's CDR3 is CASSYGVSGNTGELFF. CDR3 bases: TGTGCCAGCAGTTACGGGGTTAGCGGAAACACCGGGGAGCTGTTTTTT. This sequence joins TRBV6-5 and TRBJ2-2; maybe TRBD2 (6 bases). Trimming took 2 bases from V and 2 from J, leaving 12 bases between them. CDR1 MNHEY and CDR2 SVGAGI come from the germline V gene. The CDR3 is 16 amino acids.

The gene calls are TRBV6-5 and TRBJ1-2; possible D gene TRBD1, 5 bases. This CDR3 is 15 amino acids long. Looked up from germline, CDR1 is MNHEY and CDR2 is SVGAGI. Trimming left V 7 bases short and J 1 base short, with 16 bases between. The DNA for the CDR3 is TGTGCCAGCAACCCAGGGCGACGGAATAACTATGGCTACACCTTC. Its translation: CASNPGRRNNYGYTF.

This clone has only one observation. The DNA of the CDR3 is TGTGCCAGCAGCTTAGAGGATGACTCCTCTGGAAACACCATATATTTT. Protein sequence: CASSLEDDSSGNTIYF. The chain recombines TRBV11-2 with TRBJ1-3, with D unclear. The V and J ends lost 0 bases and 0 bases respectively, with 9 bases between them. The V gene's germline CDR1 is SGHAT and CDR2 FQNNGV. CDR3 length: 16 amino acids.

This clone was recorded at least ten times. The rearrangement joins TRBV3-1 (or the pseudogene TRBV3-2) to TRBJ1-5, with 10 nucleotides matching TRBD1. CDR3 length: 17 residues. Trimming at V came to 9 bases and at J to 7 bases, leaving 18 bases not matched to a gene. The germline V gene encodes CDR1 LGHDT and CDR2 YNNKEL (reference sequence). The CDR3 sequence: CASCGYGDRGMGQPQHF. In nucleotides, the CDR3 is TGTGCCAGTTGCGGTTACGGGGACAGGGGTATGGGACAGCCCCAGCATTTT.

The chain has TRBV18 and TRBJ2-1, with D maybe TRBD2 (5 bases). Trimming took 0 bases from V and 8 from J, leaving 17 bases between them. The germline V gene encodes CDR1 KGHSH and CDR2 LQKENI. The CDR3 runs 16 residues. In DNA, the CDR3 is TGTGCCAGCTCACCACCCAGTAAGAGGGTTCAAGATGAGCAGTTCTTC. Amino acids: CASSPPSKRVQDEQFF.

The DNA of the CDR3 is TGTGCCAGCAGCTTGGACAGGGGGCTTCCAAATGGCTACACCTTC. Protein: CASSLDRGLPNGYTF. This chain connects TRBV11-2 to TRBJ1-2; TRBD1 aligns across 11 bases. Germline V gene lookup returns CDR1 SGHAT and CDR2 FQNNGV. The CDR3 is 15 residues long. Trimming cost V 3 bases and J 6 bases; bases outside gene matches: 6.

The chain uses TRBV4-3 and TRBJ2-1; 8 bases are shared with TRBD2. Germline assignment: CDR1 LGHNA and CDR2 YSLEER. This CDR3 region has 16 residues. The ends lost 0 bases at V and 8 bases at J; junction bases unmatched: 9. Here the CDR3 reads CASSQELAGGGDEQFF. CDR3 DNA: TGCGCCAGCAGCCAAGAACTAGCCGGGGGGGGCGATGAGCAGTTCTTC.

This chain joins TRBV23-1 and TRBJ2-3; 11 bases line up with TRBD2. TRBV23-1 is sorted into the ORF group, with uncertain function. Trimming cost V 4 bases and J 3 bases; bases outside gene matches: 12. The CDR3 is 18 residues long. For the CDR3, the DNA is TGCGCCAGCAGTCGTTGGGGGGCTAGCGGGAGGATAACAGATACGCAGTATTTT. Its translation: CASSRWGASGRITDTQYF.

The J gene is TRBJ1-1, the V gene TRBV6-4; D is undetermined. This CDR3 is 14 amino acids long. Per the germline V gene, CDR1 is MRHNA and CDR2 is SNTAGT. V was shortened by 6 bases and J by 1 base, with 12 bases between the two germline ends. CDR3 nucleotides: TGTGCCAGCAGCCCGACACCGAAGAACACTGAAGCTTTCTTT. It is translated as CASSPTPKNTEAFF.

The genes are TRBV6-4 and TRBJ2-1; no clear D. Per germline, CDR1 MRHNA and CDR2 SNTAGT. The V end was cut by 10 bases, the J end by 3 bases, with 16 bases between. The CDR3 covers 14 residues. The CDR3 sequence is CAISPVYFYNEQFF. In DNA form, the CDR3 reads TGTGCCATCTCCCCGGTATACTTCTACAATGAGCAGTTCTTC.

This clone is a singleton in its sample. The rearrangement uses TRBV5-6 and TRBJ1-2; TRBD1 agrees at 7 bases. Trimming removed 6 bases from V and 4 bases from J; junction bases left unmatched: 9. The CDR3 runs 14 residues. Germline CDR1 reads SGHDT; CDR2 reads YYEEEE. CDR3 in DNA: TGTGCCAGCACCCCAACCGACAGGGCCTATGGCTACACCTTC. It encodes CASTPTDRAYGYTF. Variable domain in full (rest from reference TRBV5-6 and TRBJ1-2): DAGVTQSPTHLIKTRGQQVTLRCSPKSGHDTVSWYQQALGQGPQFIFQYYEEEERQRGNFPDRFSGHQFPNYSSELNVNALLLGDSALYLCASTPTDRAYGYTFGSGTRLTVV.

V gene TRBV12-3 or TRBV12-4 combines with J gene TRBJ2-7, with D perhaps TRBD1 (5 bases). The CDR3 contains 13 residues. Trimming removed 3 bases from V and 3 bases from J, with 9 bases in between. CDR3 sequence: CASSLGQVYEQYV. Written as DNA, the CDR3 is TGTGCCAGCAGTTTGGGGCAGGTCTACGAGCAGTACGTC.

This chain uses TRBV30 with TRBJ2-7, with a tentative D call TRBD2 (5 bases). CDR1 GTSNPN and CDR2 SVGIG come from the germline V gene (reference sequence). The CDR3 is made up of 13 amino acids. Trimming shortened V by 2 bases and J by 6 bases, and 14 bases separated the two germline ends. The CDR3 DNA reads TGTGCCTGGAGTCGGACTGCCGATTCCGAGCAGTACGTC. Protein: CAWSRTADSEQYV.